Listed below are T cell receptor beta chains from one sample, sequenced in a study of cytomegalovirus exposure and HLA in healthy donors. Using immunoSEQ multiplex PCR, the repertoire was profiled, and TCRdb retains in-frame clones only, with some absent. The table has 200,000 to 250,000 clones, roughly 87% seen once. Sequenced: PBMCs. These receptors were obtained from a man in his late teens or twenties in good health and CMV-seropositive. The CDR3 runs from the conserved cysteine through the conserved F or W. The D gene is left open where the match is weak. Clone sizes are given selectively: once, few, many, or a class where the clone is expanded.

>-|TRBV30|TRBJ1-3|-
TGTGCCTGGGCCCGGGAAAACACCATATATTTT
CAWARENTIYF
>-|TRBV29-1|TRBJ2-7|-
TGCAGCGTTGCTTTTGAGGGTCCCGAGCAGTACTTC
CSVAFEGPEQYF
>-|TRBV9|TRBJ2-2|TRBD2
TGTGCCAGCAGCGGTATAGCGGGAGGACCCACCGGGGAGCTGTTTTTT
CASSGIAGGPTGELFF
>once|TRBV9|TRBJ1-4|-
TGTGCCAGCAGCGTAGGGGGACTTCCTAGTGGTAATGAAAAACTGTTTTTT
CASSVGGLPSGNEKLFF
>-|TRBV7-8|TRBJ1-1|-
TGTGCCAGCAGCTTAGATGCGGAGGAAATGAACACTGAAGCTTTCTTT
CASSLDAEEMNTEAFF
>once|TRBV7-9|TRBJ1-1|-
TGTGCCAGCAGCTTACTTCCAGGATTCGCCTCCGACACTGAAGCTTTCTTT
CASSLLPGFASDTEAFF
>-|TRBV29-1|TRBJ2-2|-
TGCAGCGCCGGGCCGTCGACTAGCACCGGGGAGCTGTTTTTT
CSAGPSTSTGELFF
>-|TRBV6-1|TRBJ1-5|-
TGTGCCAGCCACCTCACTTTTCCGCAGCCCCAGCATTTT
CASHLTFPQPQHF
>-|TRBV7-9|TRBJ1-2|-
TGTGCAACCCGGGGGAGGGGAGATGGCTACACCTTC
CATRGRGDGYTF
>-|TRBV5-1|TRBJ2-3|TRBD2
TGCGCCAGCAGCTTGGGGACTAGCGGGAGAAGGGGCACAGATACGCAGTATTTT
CASSLGTSGRRGTDTQYF
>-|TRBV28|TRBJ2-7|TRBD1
TGTGCCAGCACCCCTCTGGTCCCCGGGACAGGGTACGAGCAGTACTTC
CASTPLVPGTGYEQYF
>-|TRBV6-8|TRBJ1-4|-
TGTGCCAGCATCGGAAGGAGCGCAACTAATGAAAAACTGTTTTTT
CASIGRSATNEKLFF
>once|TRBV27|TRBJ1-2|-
TGTGCCAGCAGCCATAACCCTAGGGATGGCTACACCTTC
CASSHNPRDGYTF
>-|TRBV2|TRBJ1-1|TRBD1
TGTGCCAGCAGTCTATACGGGACAGAGAACACTGAAGCTTTCTTT
CASSLYGTENTEAFF
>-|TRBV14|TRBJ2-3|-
TGTGCCAGCCGTAGGGGGAGGACTAGCACAGATACGCAGTATTTT
CASRRGRTSTDTQYF
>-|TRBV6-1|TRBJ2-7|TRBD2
TGTGCCAGCAGTGAGGGGCTAGCGGGACCCTACGAGCAGTACTTC
CASSEGLAGPYEQYF
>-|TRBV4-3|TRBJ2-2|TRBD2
TGCGCCAGCAGCCCTTTAGAGACTAGCGGCACCGGGGAGCTGTTTTTT
CASSPLETSGTGELFF
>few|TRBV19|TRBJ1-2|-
TGTGCCAGTAGTCCGCAGGGCAGGGTGGTCGGCTACACCTTC
CASSPQGRVVGYTF
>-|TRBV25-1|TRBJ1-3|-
TGTGCCAGCAGTGAACGAGGTCTCTCTGGAAACACCATATATTTT
CASSERGLSGNTIYF
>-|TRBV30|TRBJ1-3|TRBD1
TGTGCCTGGAGTGTTGGAGGGGGCCACACCATATATTTT
CAWSVGGGHTIYF
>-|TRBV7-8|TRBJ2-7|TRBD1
TGTGCCAGCAGCCCGAGGACAGGGTACCACGAGCAGTACTTC
CASSPRTGYHEQYF
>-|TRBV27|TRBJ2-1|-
TGTGCCAGCAGTCCGGGCCACCCCTCCTACAATGAGCAGTTCTTC
CASSPGHPSYNEQFF